This TCR beta chain was observed in a study of blood T cell repertoires in COVID-19. Assay: immunoSEQ multiplex PCR; the TCRdb copy retains only in-frame clones and omits some. The sample yields hundreds of thousands of clones, 75% to 85% seen once. Participants, roughly 18 to 100 years old, spanned around 25 US areas. Cohort allocation depended upon clinical history that participants reported. Germline CDR1 reads SGHKS; CDR2 reads YYEKEE (reference sequence). The CDR3 sequence is 18 residues long. V lost 2 bases to trimming and J lost 6 bases; unmatched junction nucleotides: 15. This chain links TRBV5-5 with TRBJ2-1; TRBD1 matches at 9 bases. This sequence originates from a man aged 25 to 40 with acute COVID-19. Sequencing input: PBMCs or T cells enriched from blood (not recorded which). This CDR3 is CASSFLNRDRVQINEQFF. CDR3 DNA sequence: TGTGCCAGCAGCTTCCTAAACCGGGACAGGGTCCAGATCAATGAGCAGTTCTTC.